This T cell receptor beta chain was profiled in a study of regulatory T cells in long-lasting Graves disease. Through Arm-PCR of CDR3 regions and iRepertoire HTBI primers, TCR beta libraries were built. TCRdb re-analysed the multiplex PCR reads in MiXCR, keeping a single row per CDR3 protein. The data contain hundreds of thousands of distinct CDR3 sequences, approximately 22% of them seen just once; the ten biggest clones take up approximately 14%. Documented time point: persistent/refractory GD, antithyroid drugs over 5 years with positive TRAb. From RNA extracted from PBMCs, the TCR library was made. Germline V gene data show CDR1 as MGHRA and CDR2 as YSYEKL. CDR3 length: 14 residues. Trimming took 1 base from V and 2 from J, leaving 9 bases between them.

This sequence joins TRBV4-1 and TRBJ2-7; a possible D gene is TRBD2 (6 bases). Here the sequenced sample was peripheral blood mononuclear cells (PBMCs), taken when the disease was refractory, from a patient treated with antithyroid drugs. The sequence came from a female donor with Graves disease. The CDR3 DNA is TGCGCCAGCAGCCAAGGGACTACCACCTACGAGCAGTACTTC. This sequence encodes CASSQGTTTYEQYF.